The table lists the clone carrying this TCR beta chain with a few counts. Its antigen remains unidentified. The germline V gene has CDR1 LNHDA and CDR2 SQIVND (reference sequence). Trimming left V 1 base short and J 5 bases short, with 11 bases between. The CDR3 has 15 amino acids. The record originates from a study of STAT5B mutations in CD4+ large granular lymphocyte leukemia. Overall study: The CDR3 'QG' motif was associated with a particular HLA allele among healthy donors.

Findings of the study overall: Without putative leukemic clones, patient CD4-sorted repertoires remained more clonal than healthy CD4+ repertoires. Approximately 25% of private leukemic clonotypes occurred rarely in other patients' non-leukemic repertoires.

Under the authors' procedure: Lowest detectable productive clonotype frequency was 2.59 x 10-5. Using immunoSEQ multiplex PCR, the repertoire was profiled, and TCRdb retains in-frame clones only, with some absent. D and trimming come from the DNA, and the V and J calls and clone size come from that table. The sample holds tens of thousands of clones, 65% to 90% seen once. Material: CD4+ T cells from blood buffy coats. V usage is TRBV19 and J usage is TRBJ2-2, with D possibly being TRBD1 or TRBD2 (6 bases each). This clonotype was obtained from a human donor in good health. The CDR3 sequence: CASSIVGGRTGELFF. The CDR3 DNA sequence: TGTGCCAGTAGTATAGTGGGGGGCCGAACCGGGGAGCTGTTTTTT.